Sequencing of this T cell receptor (beta chain) was carried out in a study of blood T cell repertoires in COVID-19. In germline, CDR1 is KGHDR, CDR2 SFDVKD. With 3 bases removed from V and 3 bases from J, the gap between germline ends came to 9 bases. The CDR3 has 14 residues. The assay was immunoSEQ multiplex PCR, and TCRdb's table has in-frame clones only and misses some. The table shows over 200,000 clones, with roughly 80% occurring only once. The chain uses TRBV24-1 and TRBJ2-3; weak D call: TRBD1 (6 bases). The TCR originated in an elderly woman with active or convalescent COVID-19. Sequencing was done on a sample of peripheral blood. The DNA of the CDR3 is TGTGCCACCAGTGATCGGCAGGGGACAGATACGCAGTATTTT. This gives the protein CATSDRQGTDTQYF.